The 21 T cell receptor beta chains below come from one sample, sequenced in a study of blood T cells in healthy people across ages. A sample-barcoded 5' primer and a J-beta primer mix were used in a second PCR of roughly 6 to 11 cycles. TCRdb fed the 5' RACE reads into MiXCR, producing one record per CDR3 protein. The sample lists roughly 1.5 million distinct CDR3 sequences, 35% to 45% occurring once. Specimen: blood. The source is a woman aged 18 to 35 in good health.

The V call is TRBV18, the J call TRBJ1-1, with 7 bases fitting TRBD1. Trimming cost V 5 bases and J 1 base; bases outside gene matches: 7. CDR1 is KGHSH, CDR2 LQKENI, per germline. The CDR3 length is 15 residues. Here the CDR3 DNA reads TGTGCCAGCTCATCCCCGGGACAGAGGAACACTGAAGCTTTCTTT. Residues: CASSSPGQRNTEAFF.

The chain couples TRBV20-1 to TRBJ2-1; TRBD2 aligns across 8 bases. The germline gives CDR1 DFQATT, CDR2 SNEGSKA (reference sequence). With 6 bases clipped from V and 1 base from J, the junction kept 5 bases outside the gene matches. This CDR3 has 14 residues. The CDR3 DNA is TGCAGTGCAGCAACTAGCGGATCCTACAATGAGCAGTTCTTC. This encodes CSAATSGSYNEQFF.

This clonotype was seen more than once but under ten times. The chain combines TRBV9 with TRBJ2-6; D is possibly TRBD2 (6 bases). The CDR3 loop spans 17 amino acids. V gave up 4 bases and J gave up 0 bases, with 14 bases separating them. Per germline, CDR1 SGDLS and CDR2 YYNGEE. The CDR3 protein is CASSIYSGHSGANVLTF. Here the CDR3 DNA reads TGTGCCAGCAGCATTTATAGCGGCCACTCTGGGGCCAACGTCCTGACTTTC.

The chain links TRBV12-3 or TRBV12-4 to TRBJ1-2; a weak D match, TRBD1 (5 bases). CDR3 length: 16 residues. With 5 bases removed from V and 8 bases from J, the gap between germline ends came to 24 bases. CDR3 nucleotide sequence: TGTGCCAGCAGTCCATACTTAGAGGGGCGAGTAAGCGGCTACACCTTC. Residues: CASSPYLEGRVSGYTF.

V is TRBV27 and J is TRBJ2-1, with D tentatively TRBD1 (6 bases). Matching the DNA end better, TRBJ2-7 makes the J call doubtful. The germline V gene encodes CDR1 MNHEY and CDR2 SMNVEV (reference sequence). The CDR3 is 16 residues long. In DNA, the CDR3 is TGTGCCAGCAGTTTCGAAGGGACCCAGGGGTCCCTCGAGCAGTACTTC. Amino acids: CASSFEGTQGSLEQYF.

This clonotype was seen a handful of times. In DNA, the CDR3 is TGTGCCAGCAGGGTCCCATCAATCGATGAGCAGTTCTTC. Translated, it gives CASRVPSIDEQFF. The chain couples TRBV6-5 to TRBJ2-1; D is unclear. Looked up from germline, CDR1 is MNHEY and CDR2 is SVGAGI. The V and J ends lost 6 bases and 8 bases respectively, with 14 bases between them. This CDR3 has 13 residues.

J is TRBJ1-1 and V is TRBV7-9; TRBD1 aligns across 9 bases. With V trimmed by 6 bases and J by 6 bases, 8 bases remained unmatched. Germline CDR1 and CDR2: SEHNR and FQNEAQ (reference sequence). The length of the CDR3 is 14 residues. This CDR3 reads CASRLPDRGSEAFF. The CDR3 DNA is TGTGCCAGCAGGCTCCCGGACAGGGGCTCTGAAGCTTTCTTT.

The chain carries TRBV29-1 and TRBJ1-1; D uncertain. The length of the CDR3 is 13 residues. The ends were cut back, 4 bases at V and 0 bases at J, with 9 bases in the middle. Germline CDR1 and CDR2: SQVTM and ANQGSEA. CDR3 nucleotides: TGCAGCGTTGTACCCAAGATGAACACTGAAGCTTTCTTT. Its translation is CSVVPKMNTEAFF.

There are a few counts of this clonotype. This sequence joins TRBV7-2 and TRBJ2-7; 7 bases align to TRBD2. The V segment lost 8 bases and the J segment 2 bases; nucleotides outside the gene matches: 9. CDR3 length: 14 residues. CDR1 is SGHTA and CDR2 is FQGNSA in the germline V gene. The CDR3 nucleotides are TGTGCCAGCTCACGCGGGGGTAGCGCCTACGAGCAGTACTTC. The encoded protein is CASSRGGSAYEQYF.

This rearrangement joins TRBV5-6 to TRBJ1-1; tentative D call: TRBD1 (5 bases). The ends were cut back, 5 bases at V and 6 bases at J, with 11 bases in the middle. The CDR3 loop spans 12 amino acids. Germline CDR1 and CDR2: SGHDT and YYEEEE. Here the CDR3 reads CASRFGGAEAFF. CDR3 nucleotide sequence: TGTGCCAGCAGGTTCGGGGGTGCTGAAGCTTTCTTT.

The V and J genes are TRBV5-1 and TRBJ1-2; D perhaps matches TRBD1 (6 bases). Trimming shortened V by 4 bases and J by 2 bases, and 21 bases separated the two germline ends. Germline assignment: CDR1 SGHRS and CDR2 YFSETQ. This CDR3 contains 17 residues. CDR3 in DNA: TGCGCCAGCAGCGGGAACGCTTGGGGGCGACCGAACTATGGCTACACCTTC. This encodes CASSGNAWGRPNYGYTF.

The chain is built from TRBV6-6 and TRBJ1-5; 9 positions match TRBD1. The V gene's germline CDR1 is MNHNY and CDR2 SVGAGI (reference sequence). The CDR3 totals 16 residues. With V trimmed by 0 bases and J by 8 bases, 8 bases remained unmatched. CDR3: CASSYSSGTGREPQHF. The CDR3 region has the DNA TGTGCCAGCAGTTACTCGTCTGGGACAGGGCGAGAGCCCCAGCATTTT.

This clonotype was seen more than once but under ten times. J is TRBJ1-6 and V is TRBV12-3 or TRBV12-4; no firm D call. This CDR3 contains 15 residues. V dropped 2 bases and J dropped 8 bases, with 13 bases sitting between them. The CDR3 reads CASSLRRVSDSPLHF. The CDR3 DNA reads TGTGCCAGCAGTTTACGTCGGGTTTCGGATTCACCCCTCCACTTT.

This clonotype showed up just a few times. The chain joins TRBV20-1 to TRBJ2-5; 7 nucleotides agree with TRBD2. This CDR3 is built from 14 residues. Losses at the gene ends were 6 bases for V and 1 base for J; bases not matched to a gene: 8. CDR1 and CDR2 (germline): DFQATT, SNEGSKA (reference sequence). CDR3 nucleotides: TGCAGTGCCGGTGTGGGACTACCCCAAGAGACCCAGTACTTC. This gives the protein CSAGVGLPQETQYF.

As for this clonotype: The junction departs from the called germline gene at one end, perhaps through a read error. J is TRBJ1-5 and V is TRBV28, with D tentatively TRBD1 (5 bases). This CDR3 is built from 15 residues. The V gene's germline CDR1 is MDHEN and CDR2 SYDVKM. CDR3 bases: TGTGCCAGTAATCTTAGGGGTTTCGGCAATCGGCCCCAGCATTTT. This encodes CASNLRGFGNRPQHF.

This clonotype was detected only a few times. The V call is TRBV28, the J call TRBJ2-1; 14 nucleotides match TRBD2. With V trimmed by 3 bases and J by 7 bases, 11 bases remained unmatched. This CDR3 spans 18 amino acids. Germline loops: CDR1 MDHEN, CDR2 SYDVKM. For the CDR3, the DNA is TGTGCCAGCAGTTTGGTGGGACTAGCGGGAGAAAGAGGGAATGAGCAGTTCTTC. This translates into CASSLVGLAGERGNEQFF. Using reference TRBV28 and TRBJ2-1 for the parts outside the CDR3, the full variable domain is DVKVTQSSRYLVKRTGEKVFLECVQDMDHENMFWYRQDPGLGLRLIYFSYDVKMKEKGDIPEGYSVSREKKERFSLILESASTNQTSMYLCASSLVGLAGERGNEQFFGPGTRLTVL.

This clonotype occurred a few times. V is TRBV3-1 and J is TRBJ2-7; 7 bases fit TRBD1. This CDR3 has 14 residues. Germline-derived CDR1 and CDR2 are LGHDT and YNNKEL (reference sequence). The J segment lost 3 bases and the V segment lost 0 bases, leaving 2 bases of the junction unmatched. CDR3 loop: CASSQDGDSYEQYF. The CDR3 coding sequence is TGTGCCAGCAGCCAAGACGGGGACAGCTACGAGCAGTACTTC.

CDR3 nucleotide sequence: TGTGCCAGCAGTTCCCGGGGGGAACTATCGAACACCGGGGAGCTGTTTTTT. Encoded protein: CASSSRGELSNTGELFF. V gene TRBV6-2 or TRBV6-3 combines with J gene TRBJ2-2; 7 bases fit TRBD2. CDR3 length: 17 amino acids. J gave up 0 bases and V 4 bases, and 8 bases lay outside the gene matches. CDR1 MNHEY and CDR2 SVGEGT come from the germline V gene.

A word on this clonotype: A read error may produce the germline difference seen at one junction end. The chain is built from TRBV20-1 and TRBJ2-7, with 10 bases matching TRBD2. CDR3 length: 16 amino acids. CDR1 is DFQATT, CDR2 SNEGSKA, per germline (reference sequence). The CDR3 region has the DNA TGCAGTACTAGAGACCACGGACTAGCGGTCTCCTACGAGCAGTACTTC. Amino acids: CSTRDHGLAVSYEQYF.

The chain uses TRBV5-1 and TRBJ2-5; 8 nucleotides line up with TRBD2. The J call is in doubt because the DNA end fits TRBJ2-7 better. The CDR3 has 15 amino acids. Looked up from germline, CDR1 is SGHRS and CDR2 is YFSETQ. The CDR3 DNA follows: TGCGCCAGCAGGACCGGGACTAGGCCCGGCTACGAGCAGTACTTC. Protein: CASRTGTRPGYEQYF.

The CDR3 region has the DNA TGCAGTGCGCCCAACAGGCTCTCGTCGAATTACGAGCAGTACTTC. Protein sequence: CSAPNRLSSNYEQYF. The chain carries TRBV20-1 and TRBJ2-7, with D perhaps TRBD1 (5 bases). The CDR3 covers 15 residues. The germline CDR1 and CDR2 sequences are DFQATT and SNEGSKA (reference sequence). The germline V and J ends were trimmed by 6 bases and 4 bases, with 22 bases remaining between them.